This TCR beta chain was sequenced in a study of T cells in Graves' hyperthyroidism and ophthalmopathy. This clonotype was seen ten or more times. The junction departs from germline at one end; a sequencing error may be responsible. Germline lookup yields CDR1 LGHNT and CDR2 FRNRAP. This CDR3 is built from 15 residues. TCR beta CDR3 regions were amplified from RNA. In the first-round RT-PCR of the TCR CDR3, the HTBI primer set was used. TCRdb used MiXCR to reprocess the multiplex PCR reads, holding one entry per CDR3 protein. This sample yields 380,000 or so distinct CDR3 sequences, of which 19% are seen a single time; around 3.6% belongs to the top ten.

This sequence joins TRBV12-5 and TRBJ2-7; 8 bases align to TRBD2. Source material: blood. This sequence originates from a woman under 30 with Graves' hyperthyroidism. The CDR3 DNA reads TGTGCTAGTGCCTTAGGTAGTAGCGGGAACTACGAGCGGTACTTC. It is translated as CASALGSSGNYERYF.